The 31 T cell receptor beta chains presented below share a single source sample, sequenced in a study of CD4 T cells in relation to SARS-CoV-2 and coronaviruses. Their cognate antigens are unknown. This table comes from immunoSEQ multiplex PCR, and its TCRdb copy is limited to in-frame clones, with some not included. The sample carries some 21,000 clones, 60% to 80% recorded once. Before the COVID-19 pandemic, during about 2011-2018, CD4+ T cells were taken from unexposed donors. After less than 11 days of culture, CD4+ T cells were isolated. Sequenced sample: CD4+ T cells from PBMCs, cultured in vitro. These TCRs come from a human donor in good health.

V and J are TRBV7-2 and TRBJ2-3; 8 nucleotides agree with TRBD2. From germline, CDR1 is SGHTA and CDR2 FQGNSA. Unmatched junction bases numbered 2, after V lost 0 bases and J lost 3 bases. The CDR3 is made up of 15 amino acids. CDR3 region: CASSLASGITDTQYF. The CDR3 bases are TGTGCCAGCAGCTTAGCTAGCGGGATTACAGATACGCAGTATTTT.

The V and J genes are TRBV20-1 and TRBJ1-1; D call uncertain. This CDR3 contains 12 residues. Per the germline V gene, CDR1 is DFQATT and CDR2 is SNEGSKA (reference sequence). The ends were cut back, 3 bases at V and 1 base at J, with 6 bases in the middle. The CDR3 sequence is CSASSRNTEAFF. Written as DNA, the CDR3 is TGCAGTGCTAGTTCCAGGAACACTGAAGCTTTCTTT.

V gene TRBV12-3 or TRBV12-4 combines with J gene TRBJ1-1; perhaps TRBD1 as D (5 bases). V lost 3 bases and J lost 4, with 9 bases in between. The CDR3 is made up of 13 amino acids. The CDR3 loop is CASSFQGRTEAFF. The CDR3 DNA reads TGTGCCAGCAGTTTCCAGGGTCGCACTGAAGCTTTCTTT.

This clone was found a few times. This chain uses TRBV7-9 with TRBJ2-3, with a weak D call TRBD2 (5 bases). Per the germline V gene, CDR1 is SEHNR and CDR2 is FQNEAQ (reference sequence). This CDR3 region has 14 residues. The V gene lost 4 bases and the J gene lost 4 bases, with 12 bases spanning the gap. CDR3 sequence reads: CASSSILAPDTQYF. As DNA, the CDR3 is TGTGCCAGCAGCTCAATCCTAGCTCCAGATACGCAGTATTTT.

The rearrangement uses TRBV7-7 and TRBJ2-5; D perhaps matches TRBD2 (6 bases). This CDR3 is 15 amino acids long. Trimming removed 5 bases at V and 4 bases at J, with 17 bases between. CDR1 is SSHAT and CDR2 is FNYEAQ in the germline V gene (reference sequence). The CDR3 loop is CASSQSTTGRETQYF. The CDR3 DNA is TGTGCCAGCAGCCAAAGTACGACCGGGAGAGAGACCCAGTACTTC.

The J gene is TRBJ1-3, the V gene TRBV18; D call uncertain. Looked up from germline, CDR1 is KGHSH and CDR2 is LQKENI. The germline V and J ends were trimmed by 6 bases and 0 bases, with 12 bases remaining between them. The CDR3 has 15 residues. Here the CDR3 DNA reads TGTGCCAGCTCGAGCGACGGATTCTCTGGAAACACCATATATTTT. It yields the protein CASSSDGFSGNTIYF.

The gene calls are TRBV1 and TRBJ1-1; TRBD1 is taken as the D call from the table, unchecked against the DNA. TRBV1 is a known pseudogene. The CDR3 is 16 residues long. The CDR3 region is CTSSQGVGTGVTEAFF. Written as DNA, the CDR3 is TGCACCAGCAGCCAAGGGGTTGGGACAGGGGTGACTGAAGCTTTCTTT.

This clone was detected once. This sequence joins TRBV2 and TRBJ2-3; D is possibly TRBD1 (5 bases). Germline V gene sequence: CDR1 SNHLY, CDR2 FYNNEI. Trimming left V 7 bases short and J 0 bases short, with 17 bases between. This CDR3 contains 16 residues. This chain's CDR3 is CASTMDNTPSTDTQYF. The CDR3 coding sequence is TGTGCCAGCACTATGGACAATACCCCTAGCACAGATACGCAGTATTTT.

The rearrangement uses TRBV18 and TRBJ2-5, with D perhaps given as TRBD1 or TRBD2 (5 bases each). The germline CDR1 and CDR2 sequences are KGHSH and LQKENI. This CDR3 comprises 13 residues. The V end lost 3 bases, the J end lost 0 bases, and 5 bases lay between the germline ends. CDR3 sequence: CASSPGHQETQYF. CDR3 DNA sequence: TGTGCCAGCTCACCGGGACACCAAGAGACCCAGTACTTC.

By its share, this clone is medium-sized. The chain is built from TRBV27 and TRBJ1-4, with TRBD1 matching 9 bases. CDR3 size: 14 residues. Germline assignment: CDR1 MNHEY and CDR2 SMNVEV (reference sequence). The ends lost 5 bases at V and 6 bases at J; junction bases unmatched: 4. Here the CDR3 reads CASSPYRGHEKLFF. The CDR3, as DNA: TGTGCCAGCAGTCCATACAGGGGGCATGAAAAACTGTTTTTT. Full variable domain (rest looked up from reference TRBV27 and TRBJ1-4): EAQVTQNPRYLITVTGKKLTVTCSQNMNHEYMSWYRQDPGLGLRQIYYSMNVEVTDKGDVPEGYKVSRKEKRNFPLILESPSPNQTSLYFCASSPYRGHEKLFFGSGTQLSVL.

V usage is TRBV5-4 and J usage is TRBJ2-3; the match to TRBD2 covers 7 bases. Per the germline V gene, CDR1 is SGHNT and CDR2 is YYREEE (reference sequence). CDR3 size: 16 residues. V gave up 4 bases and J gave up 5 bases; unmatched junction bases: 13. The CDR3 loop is CASSKPGLVGVDTQYF. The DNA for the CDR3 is TGTGCCAGCAGCAAGCCAGGACTAGTCGGGGTAGATACGCAGTATTTT. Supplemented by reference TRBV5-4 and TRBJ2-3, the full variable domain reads ETGVTQSPTHLIKTRGQQVTLRCSSQSGHNTVSWYQQALGQGPQFIFQYYREEENGRGNFPPRFSGLQFPNYSSELNVNALELDDSALYLCASSKPGLVGVDTQYFGPGTRLTVL.

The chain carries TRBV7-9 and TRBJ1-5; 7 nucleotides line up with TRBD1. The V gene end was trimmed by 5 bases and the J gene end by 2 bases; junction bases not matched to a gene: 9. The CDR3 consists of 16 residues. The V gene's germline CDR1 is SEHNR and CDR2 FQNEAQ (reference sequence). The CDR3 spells CASSPHTGARNQPQHF. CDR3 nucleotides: TGTGCCAGCAGCCCCCACACAGGGGCTCGCAATCAGCCCCAGCATTTT.

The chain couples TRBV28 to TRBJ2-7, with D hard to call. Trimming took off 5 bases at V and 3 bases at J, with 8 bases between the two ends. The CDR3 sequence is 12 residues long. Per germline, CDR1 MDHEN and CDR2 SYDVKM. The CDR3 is CASSPLDYEQYF. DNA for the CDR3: TGTGCCAGCAGTCCACTTGACTACGAGCAGTACTTC.

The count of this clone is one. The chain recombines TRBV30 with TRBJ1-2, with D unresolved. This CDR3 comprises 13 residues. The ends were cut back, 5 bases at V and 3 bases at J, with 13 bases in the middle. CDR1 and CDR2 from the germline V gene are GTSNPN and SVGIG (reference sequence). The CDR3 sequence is CAWVRSRDYGYTF. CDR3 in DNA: TGTGCCTGGGTGCGTTCAAGAGACTATGGCTACACCTTC.

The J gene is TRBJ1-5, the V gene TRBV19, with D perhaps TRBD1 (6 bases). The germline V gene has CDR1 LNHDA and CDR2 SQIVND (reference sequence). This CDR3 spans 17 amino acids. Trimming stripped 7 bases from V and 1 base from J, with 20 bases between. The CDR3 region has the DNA TGTGCCAGTAAAAACGAGGGGGGGGTATCGAGCAATCAGCCCCAGCATTTT. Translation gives CASKNEGGVSSNQPQHF.

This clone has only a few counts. CDR3 sequence (DNA): TGTGCCAGCAACATGGGACTAGTGAACACCGGGGAGCTGTTTTTT. Amino acids: CASNMGLVNTGELFF. This rearrangement joins TRBV2 to TRBJ2-2; the match to TRBD2 covers 8 bases. Germline trimming cut 7 bases from V and 1 base from J; bases unmatched to any gene: 5. The germline V gene encodes CDR1 SNHLY and CDR2 FYNNEI. This CDR3 has 15 residues.

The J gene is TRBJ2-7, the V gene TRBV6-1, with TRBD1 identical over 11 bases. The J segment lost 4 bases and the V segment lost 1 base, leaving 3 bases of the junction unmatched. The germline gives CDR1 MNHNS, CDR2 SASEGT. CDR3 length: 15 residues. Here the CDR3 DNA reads TGTGCCAGCAGTGAAGACGGGACAGGGGGTTACGAGCAGTACTTC. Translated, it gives CASSEDGTGGYEQYF.

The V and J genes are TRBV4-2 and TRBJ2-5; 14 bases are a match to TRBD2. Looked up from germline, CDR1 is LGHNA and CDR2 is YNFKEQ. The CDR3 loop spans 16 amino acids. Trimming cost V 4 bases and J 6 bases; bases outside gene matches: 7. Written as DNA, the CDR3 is TGTGCCAGCAGCCCGGGACTAGCGGGAGATCGGAAGACCCAGTACTTC. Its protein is CASSPGLAGDRKTQYF.

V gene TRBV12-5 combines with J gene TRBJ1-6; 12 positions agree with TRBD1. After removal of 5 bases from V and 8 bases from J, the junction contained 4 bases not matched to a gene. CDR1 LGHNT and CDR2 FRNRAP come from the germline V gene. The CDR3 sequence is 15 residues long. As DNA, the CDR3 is TGTGCTAGTGGTCTGGGACAGGGGGCGGATTCACCCCTCCACTTT. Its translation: CASGLGQGADSPLHF.

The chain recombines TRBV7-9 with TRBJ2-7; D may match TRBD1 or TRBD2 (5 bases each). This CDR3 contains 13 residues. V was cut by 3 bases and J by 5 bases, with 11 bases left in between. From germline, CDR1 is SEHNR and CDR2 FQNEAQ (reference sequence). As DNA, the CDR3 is TGTGCCAGCAGCTTGAGGGGAGACGACGAGCAGTACTTC. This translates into CASSLRGDDEQYF.

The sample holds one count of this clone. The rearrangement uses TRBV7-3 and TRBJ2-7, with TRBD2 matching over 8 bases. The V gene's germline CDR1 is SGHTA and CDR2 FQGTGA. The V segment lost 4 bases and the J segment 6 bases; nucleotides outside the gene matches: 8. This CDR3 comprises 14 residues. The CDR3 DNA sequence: TGTGCCAGCAGCTCCTATAGCGGGATGGGCGAGCAGTACTTC. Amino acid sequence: CASSSYSGMGEQYF.

The CDR3 DNA reads as TGTGCCAGCAGCCAAGCGACTAGCGGGAGAACAGATACGCAGTATTTT. Translated: CASSQATSGRTDTQYF. The chain uses TRBV3-1 (or the pseudogene TRBV3-2) and TRBJ2-3; 12 nucleotides match TRBD2. After removal of 1 base from V and 3 bases from J, the junction contained 2 bases not matched to a gene. This CDR3 has 16 residues. Germline V gene sequence: CDR1 LGHDT, CDR2 YNNKEL (reference sequence).

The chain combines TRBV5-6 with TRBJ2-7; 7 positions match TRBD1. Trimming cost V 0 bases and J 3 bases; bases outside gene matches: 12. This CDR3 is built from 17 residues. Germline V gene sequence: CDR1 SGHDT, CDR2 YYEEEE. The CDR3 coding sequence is TGTGCCAGCAGCTTGGGGCAGATGGACAGGTTTATCTACGAGCAGTACTTC. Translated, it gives CASSLGQMDRFIYEQYF. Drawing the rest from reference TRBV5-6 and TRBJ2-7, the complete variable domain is DAGVTQSPTHLIKTRGQQVTLRCSPKSGHDTVSWYQQALGQGPQFIFQYYEEEERQRGNFPDRFSGHQFPNYSSELNVNALLLGDSALYLCASSLGQMDRFIYEQYFGPGTRLTVT.

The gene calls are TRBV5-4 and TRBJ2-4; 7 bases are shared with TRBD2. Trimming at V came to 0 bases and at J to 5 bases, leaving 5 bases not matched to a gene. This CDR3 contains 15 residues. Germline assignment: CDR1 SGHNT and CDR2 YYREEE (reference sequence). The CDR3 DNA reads TGTGCCAGCAGCTTGGGTGGCGGGAGCGAAAACATTCAGTACTTC. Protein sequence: CASSLGGGSENIQYF. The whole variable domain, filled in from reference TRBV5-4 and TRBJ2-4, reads ETGVTQSPTHLIKTRGQQVTLRCSSQSGHNTVSWYQQALGQGPQFIFQYYREEENGRGNFPPRFSGLQFPNYSSELNVNALELDDSALYLCASSLGGGSENIQYFGAGTRLSVL.

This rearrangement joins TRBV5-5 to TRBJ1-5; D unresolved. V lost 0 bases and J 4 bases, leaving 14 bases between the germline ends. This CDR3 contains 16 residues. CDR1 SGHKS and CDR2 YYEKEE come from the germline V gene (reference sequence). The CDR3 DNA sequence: TGTGCCAGCAGCTTGGATCTCGGCAGAGTTAATCAGCCCCAGCATTTT. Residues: CASSLDLGRVNQPQHF. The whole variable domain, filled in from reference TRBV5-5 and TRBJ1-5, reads DAGVTQSPTHLIKTRGQQVTLRCSPISGHKSVSWYQQVLGQGPQFIFQYYEKEERGRGNFPDRFSARQFPNYSSELNVNALLLGDSALYLCASSLDLGRVNQPQHFGDGTRLSIL.

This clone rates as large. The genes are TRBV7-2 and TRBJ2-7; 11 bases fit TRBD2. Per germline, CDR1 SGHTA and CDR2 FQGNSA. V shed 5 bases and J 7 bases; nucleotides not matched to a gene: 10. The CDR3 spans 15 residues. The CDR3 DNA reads TGTGCCAGCAGCCCCTACCTAGCGGGAGGATCTGAGCAGTACTTC. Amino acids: CASSPYLAGGSEQYF.

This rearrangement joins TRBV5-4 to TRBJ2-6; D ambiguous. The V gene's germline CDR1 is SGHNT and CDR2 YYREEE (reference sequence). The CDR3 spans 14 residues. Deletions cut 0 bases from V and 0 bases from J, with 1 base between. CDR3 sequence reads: CASSLASGANVLTF. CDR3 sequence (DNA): TGTGCCAGCAGCTTGGCCTCTGGGGCCAACGTCCTGACTTTC.

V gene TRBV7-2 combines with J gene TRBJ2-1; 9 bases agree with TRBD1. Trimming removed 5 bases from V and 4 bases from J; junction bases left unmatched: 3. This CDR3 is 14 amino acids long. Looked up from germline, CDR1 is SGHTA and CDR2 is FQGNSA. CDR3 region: CASSPGTGYNEQFF. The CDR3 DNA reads TGTGCCAGCAGCCCCGGGACAGGGTACAATGAGCAGTTCTTC.

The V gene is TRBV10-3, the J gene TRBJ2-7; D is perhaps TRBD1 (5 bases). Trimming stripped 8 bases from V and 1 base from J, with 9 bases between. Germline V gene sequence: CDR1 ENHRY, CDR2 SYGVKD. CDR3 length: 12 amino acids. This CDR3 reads CAIGRESYEQYF. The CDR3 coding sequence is TGTGCCATCGGCAGGGAATCCTACGAGCAGTACTTC.

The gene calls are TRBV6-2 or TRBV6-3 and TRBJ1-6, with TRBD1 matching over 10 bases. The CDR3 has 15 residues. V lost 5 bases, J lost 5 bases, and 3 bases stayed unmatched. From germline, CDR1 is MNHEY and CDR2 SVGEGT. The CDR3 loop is CASSNGTGDNSPLHF. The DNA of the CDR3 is TGTGCCAGCAGTAACGGGACAGGGGATAATTCACCCCTCCACTTT.

CDR3 in amino acids: CASSFLEEQYF. The CDR3 DNA reads as TGTGCCAGCAGCTTTTTGGAGGAGCAGTACTTC. This rearrangement joins TRBV7-9 to TRBJ2-7; D not resolved. Germline V gene lookup returns CDR1 SEHNR and CDR2 FQNEAQ (reference sequence). The CDR3 extends over 11 amino acids. The germline V and J ends were trimmed by 3 bases and 7 bases, with 7 bases remaining between them.